The sequence of this TCR beta chain was determined in a study of identifying expanded T cells in peripheral blood. With respect to this clone: What it recognizes is unknown.

Study results and caveats: Approximately 1.2 clones differed between technical replicates, versus about 15 and 19 over time. Across healthy donors, higher total template counts meant significantly greater roughly 2-week count variance.

The CDR3 consists of 12 residues. V shed 2 bases and J shed 8 bases, with 7 bases lying between them. CDR1 and CDR2 from the germline V gene are SEHNR and FQNEAQ (reference sequence). During the collection period, no donor immune events like infections were recorded. TCRdb's copy holds only in-frame clones and misses some; the assay was immunoSEQ multiplex PCR. The sample consists of some 76,000 clones, almost 90% of them appearing once. Sequencing used blood. The chain employs TRBV7-9 and TRBJ2-1; D is undetermined. The clonotype was recovered from a person aged 18 to 69 in good health. Written as DNA, the CDR3 is TGTGCCAGCAGCTTATTGAGCTATGAGCAGTTCTTC. Protein product: CASSLLSYEQFF.